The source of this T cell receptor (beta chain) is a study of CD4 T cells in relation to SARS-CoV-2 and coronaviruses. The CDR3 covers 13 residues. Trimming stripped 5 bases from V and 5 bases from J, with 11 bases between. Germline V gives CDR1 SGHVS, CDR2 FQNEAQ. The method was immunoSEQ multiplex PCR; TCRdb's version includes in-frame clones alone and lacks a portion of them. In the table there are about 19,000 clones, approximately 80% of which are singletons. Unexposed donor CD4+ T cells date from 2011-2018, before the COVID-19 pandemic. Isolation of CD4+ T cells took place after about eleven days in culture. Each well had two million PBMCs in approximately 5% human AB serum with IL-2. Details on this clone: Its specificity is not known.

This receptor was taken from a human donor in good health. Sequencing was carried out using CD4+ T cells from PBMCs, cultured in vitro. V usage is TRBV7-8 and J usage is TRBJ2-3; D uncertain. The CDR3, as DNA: TGTGCCAGCAGCATTTCGACCCTAGATACGCAGTATTTT. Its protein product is CASSISTLDTQYF.